This paragraph covers one TCR beta chain sequence. Its antigen is unknown. No clone much larger than this one lies a single base away; base qualities are absent. Genomic DNA from CD8+ cells was used for TCRbeta sequencing, which was performed according to the manufacturer's instructions. The immunoSEQ assay was used for TCRbeta sequencing, which was carried out at a genomics technology centre in Finland. The paper's processing steps were these. The clonotype tables produced by the immunoSEQ preprocessing pipeline were converted into VDJtools format, and any non-productive clonotypes were filtered out. Any sample with fewer than 10,000 reads was excluded, the remaining samples were subsampled to 10,000 reads, and most of the eight CND-RA samples made it through. The VDJtools CalcDiversityStats function was applied to data subsampled to 10,000 reads to calculate Shannon-Wiener, Simpson and clonality indices. To infer antigen specificity, non-singleton TCRbeta clonotypes were hard-matched against VDJdb, with no mismatches permitted. CDR3 sequences differing by one amino acid (Hamming distance 1) were grouped into clusters with potentially shared antigen targets. After each group was resampled to six samples, one-sided Fisher's exact tests checked public clonotypes for group enrichment, with the whole procedure repeated ten times. TCRdb limited this immuneACCESS table to in-frame rearrangements with V and J called. A share of clones is missing; checked studies link under half to unresolved V genes, and the rest is unexplained. V and J calls plus clone size are reproduced from that table; the DNA served to infer D and trimming. Here the sample has over 10,000 clones; roughly four fifths occur a single time. Approximately 26% of the sample is taken by the ten largest.

V loses 4 bases of germline sequence and J loses 1 base, and the interval between the two ends is 15 bases. Inclusive of the bounding cysteine and phenylalanine, the CDR3 is 16 residues long. Just the 48-base CDR3 DNA is kept, in frame starting at base 1. The germline V gene yields SGHRS for CDR1 and YFSETQ for CDR2. The entry originates in a study of CD8 T cells in seronegative destructive rheumatoid arthritis (TCRdb year 2020). Background on the whole study: Most of the eight CND-RA patients were receiving biological drugs at sampling. Researchers compared peripheral CD8+ TCRbeta repertoires from patients with CCP-negative destructive rheumatoid arthritis (CND-RA) against repertoires from newly diagnosed seropositive RA, seronegative RA and healthy controls. Comparison cohorts of seropositive RA, seronegative RA and healthy controls came from an earlier published TCRbeta dataset rather than new sequencing.

CND-RA patients tested negative on the clinical CCP2 antibody test, and even with active therapy their joint destruction kept progressing. All CND-RA patients were characterized by typical joint destruction in wrists and ankles and by failure of conventional anti-rheumatic therapy. CND-RA patients were sampled not at diagnosis but after long disease histories, which in several cases spanned decades. About 50 millilitres of EDTA-anticoagulated peripheral blood were drawn from each patient. Ficoll-Paque PLUS density gradient separation was used to isolate peripheral blood mononuclear cells. Using AutoMACS magnetic bead positive selection, CD8+ cells were isolated from either fresh or cryopreserved PBMCs, and flow cytometry was used to check purity. Genomic DNA was extracted using Nucleospin Tissue or Tissue XS kits and then quantified on a Qubit 2.0 fluorometer. Study-level results and caveats: The small size of the CND-RA cohort was acknowledged as a study limitation. A distinct set of enriched public clonotypes appeared to be carried by CND-RA patients, and this finding was interpreted by the authors as support for a separate disease subset. Compared with controls and other RA subtypes, CND-RA repertoires contained more CMV-reactive and fewer influenza A-reactive CD8+ TCRbeta sequences. Because diagnostic samples were lacking, the TCR repertoire differences may partly reflect years of poor disease control rather than having been present at onset. With age adjusted for, CD8+ TCRbeta repertoires in CND-RA patients appeared less diverse and more clonal than repertoires in other RA subtypes. Across the approximately 120,000 clonotypes tested, no public clonotype enrichment survived Benjamini-Hochberg correction.

The sample comprised CD8+ T cells from blood. The sequence links TRBV5-1 to TRBJ1-3; the D gene cannot be named for sure. The source of this sequence is a woman aged 30-50 years with seronegative destructive rheumatoid arthritis. The bases are TGCGCCAGCAGCGAGGGCAATGCACCTTCTGGAAACACCATATATTTT. The resulting protein is CASSEGNAPSGNTIYF.